A selection of T cell receptor beta chains follows, all from one sample in a study of T-cell memory formation after mild COVID-19. TCRdb processed the 5' RACE reads anew with MiXCR; each CDR3 protein has one entry. The top ten clones hold 22% of a sample with around 340,000 distinct CDR3 sequences, approximately 15% of them seen once. The sequenced sample was PBMCs or a T cell subset sorted from them (not recorded which). All receptors come from a man aged 18 to 29 who had mild COVID-19 (a few samples of this study predate the infection). Cell type and time point are not known. Both conserved end residues are part of each CDR3. The order of the fields is D gene, clone size, J gene, V gene, CDR3 DNA, CDR3 protein. The D gene is left open where the match is weak. A row's size may be missing; if present it is once, few, many or a size class.

-,few,TRBJ2-3,TRBV29-1,TGCAGCGGACTCACCCCGGGACAAGATACGCAGTATTTT,CSGLTPGQDTQYF
TRBD2,-,TRBJ2-1,TRBV7-9,TGTGCCAGCAGCTCCCGCGGGGGGGCGGGTTACAATGAGCAGTTCTTC,CASSSRGGAGYNEQFF
-,-,TRBJ2-1,TRBV5-1,TGCGCCAGCAGCCTGACAATCACGTACAATGAGCAGTTCTTC,CASSLTITYNEQFF
TRBD2,-,TRBJ2-5,TRBV5-1,TGCGCCAGCAGCCCGGGGGCTAGCGGGGTCCAAGAGACCCAGTACTTC,CASSPGASGVQETQYF
-,-,TRBJ2-7,TRBV7-8,TGTGCCAGCAGCTTCCAATACGAGCAGTACTTC,CASSFQYEQYF
TRBD2,-,TRBJ2-1,TRBV7-2,TGTGCCAGCAGCTTAGCAGCGGGGGGGCCCCATGAGCAGTTCTTC,CASSLAAGGPHEQFF
TRBD1,-,TRBJ1-1,TRBV20-1,TGCAGTGCTTATACCGGGGACAGGTTGAACACTGAAGCTTTCTTT,CSAYTGDRLNTEAFF
-,few,TRBJ1-1,TRBV7-9,TGTGCCAGCAGCCCCAGGTACATAATGAACACTGAAGCTTTCTTT,CASSPRYIMNTEAFF
-,-,TRBJ2-3,TRBV27,TGTGCCAGCAGTTCTCTGACGCCGACAGATACGCAGTATTTT,CASSSLTPTDTQYF
-,-,TRBJ2-5,TRBV15,TGTGCCACCAGCAGAGACCGGGACCCAGAGACCCAGTACTTC,CATSRDRDPETQYF
TRBD1,-,TRBJ1-1,TRBV10-2,TGCGCCAGCAGGGATACCGGGACAGGGGTACCCGCAGCTTTCTTT,CASRDTGTGVPAAFF
TRBD1,-,TRBJ1-2,TRBV5-4,TGTGCCAGCAGCTTAGGACAGGTGGCTAACTATGGCTACACCTTC,CASSLGQVANYGYTF
TRBD1,-,TRBJ1-2,TRBV29-1,TGCAGCGTTGATGGGACAGGGGGCCCCGGCTACACCTTC,CSVDGTGGPGYTF
-,-,TRBJ2-7,TRBV27,TGTGCCAGCAGTTTAACAGGATCCTACGAGCAGTACTTC,CASSLTGSYEQYF
TRBD1,few,TRBJ2-5,TRBV6-5,TGTGCCAGCTCTCGCGACAGGGGGCGTGAGACCCAGTACTTC,CASSRDRGRETQYF
-,few,TRBJ1-1,TRBV10-3,TGTGCCATCAGTGAGTTACAGGGAGAAGGGGCTTTCTTT,CAISELQGEGAFF